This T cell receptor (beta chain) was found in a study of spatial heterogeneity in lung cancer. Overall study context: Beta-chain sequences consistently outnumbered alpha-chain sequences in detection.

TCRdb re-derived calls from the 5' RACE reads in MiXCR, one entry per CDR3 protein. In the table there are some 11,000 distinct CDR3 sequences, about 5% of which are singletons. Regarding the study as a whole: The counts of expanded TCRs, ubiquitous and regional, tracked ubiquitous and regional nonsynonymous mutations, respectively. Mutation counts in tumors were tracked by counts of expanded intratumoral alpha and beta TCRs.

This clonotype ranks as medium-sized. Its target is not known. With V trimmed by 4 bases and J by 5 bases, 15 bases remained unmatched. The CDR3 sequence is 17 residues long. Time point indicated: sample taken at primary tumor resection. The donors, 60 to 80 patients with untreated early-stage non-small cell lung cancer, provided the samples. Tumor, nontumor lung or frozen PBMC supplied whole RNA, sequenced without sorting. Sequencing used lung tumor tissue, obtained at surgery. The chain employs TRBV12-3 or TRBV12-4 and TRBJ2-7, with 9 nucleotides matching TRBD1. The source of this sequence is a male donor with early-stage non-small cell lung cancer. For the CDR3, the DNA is TGTGCCAGCAGTTCCCTGGGGACAGGGTATACTTCGGACGAGCAGTACTTC. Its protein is CASSSLGTGYTSDEQYF.